This T cell receptor (beta chain) was recorded in a study of CD4 T cells in relation to SARS-CoV-2 and coronaviruses. Study-level results: The cross-reactivity analysis covered only spike protein, not other viral proteins.

Before the COVID-19 pandemic, during about 2011-2019, CD4+ T cells were taken from unexposed donors. Isolation of CD4+ T cells took place after 10 days in culture. Testing used SARS-CoV-2 S/N and four cold-coronavirus spikes on unexposed-donor CD4+ T cells, cells permitting. In regard to this clone: Its antigen remains unknown.

TCRdb's copy holds only in-frame clones and misses some; the assay was immunoSEQ multiplex PCR. The table has about 30,000 clones, around 72% seen once. CDR1 is SGHTA, CDR2 FQGNSA, per germline. V was shortened by 5 bases and J by 5 bases, with 13 bases between the two germline ends. The CDR3 length is 13 residues. The receptor was derived from a human donor in good health. The chain employs TRBV7-2 and TRBJ2-7, with D possibly matching TRBD1 (6 bases). The sample consisted of CD4+ T cells from PBMCs, cultured in vitro. The CDR3 is CASSPGTIHEQYF. DNA of the CDR3: TGTGCCAGCAGCCCTGGGACAATTCACGAGCAGTACTTC. Together with reference TRBV7-2 and TRBJ2-7, the CDR3 gives the full variable domain: GAGVSQSPSNKVTEKGKDVELRCDPISGHTALYWYRQSLGQGLEFLIYFQGNSAPDKSGLPSDRFSAERTGGSVSTLTIQRTQQEDSAVYLCASSPGTIHEQYFGPGTRLTVT.